A selection of T cell receptor beta chains follows, all from one sample in a study of patients and donors after allogeneic stem cell transplantation. One entry per CDR3 protein, called by TCRdb with MiXCR from the RT-PCR reads. Among 400,000 to 500,000 distinct CDR3 sequences listed, 16% were seen once. Sequencing was performed on blood, either unsorted or a sorted T cell fraction (not recorded which). All receptors derive from a human donor who was either an allogeneic HSCT recipient or a stem cell or donor lymphocyte infusion donor (not recorded which). It is not recorded whose cells these are; they may come from a transplant donor. Each CDR3 is given with its conserved first and last residue. A D gene is named only where the DNA matches it firmly. Size tells how often a clone was seen (once, few, many) or the class of an expanded clone, and some rows leave it out.

v_gene	d_gene	j_gene	abundance	CDR3nt	CDR3aa
TRBV5-1	NA	TRBJ2-3	few	TGCGCCAGCAGCTTCGGATTGCAGAACCCCACAGATACGCAGTATTTT	CASSFGLQNPTDTQYF
TRBV28	TRBD2	TRBJ2-7	few	TGTGCCAGCAGTCGATTACTAGCGGGCCGACTCGGGCGGGAGCAGTACTTC	CASSRLLAGRLGREQYF
TRBV6-1	TRBD1	TRBJ1-1	NA	TGTGCCAGCAGTGAGAGAGGGCAGGGGGCGTCTGAAGCTTTCTTT	CASSERGQGASEAFF
TRBV12-3/TRBV12-4	NA	TRBJ1-2	few	TGTGCCAGCAGATCGGCGCTACAGGGAGGCTACACCTTC	CASRSALQGGYTF
TRBV5-1	NA	TRBJ1-1	few	TGCGCCAGCAGCTTGTATGGGGAAAGGGCTTTCTTT	CASSLYGERAFF
TRBV2	NA	TRBJ2-7	NA	TGTGCCAGCACCACCATCCCGGGCAGCTCCTACGAGCAGTACTTC	CASTTIPGSSYEQYF
TRBV20-1	NA	TRBJ1-5	NA	TGCAGTGCTAGAGAAGCAGGGGTCCCCCTCTCCAATCAGCCCCAGCATTTT	CSAREAGVPLSNQPQHF
TRBV28	NA	TRBJ1-1	once	TGTGCCAGCAGTTTATGGGGGGAGGGCCAGGCTTTCTTT	CASSLWGEGQAFF
TRBV5-4	TRBD2	TRBJ2-7	few	TGTGCCAGCAGCTTGGTGACTAGCGGGAGGAGGTACGAGCAGTACTTC	CASSLVTSGRRYEQYF
TRBV4-1	TRBD2	TRBJ2-7	few	TGCGCCAGCAGCCAACTACTAGCGGGGGTTCCCTCCTACGAGCAGTACTTC	CASSQLLAGVPSYEQYF
TRBV12-3/TRBV12-4	TRBD2	TRBJ2-3	many	TGTGCCAGCAGTTTATCTTGGCGGGAGAGCACAGATACGCAGTATTTT	CASSLSWRESTDTQYF
TRBV20-1	TRBD1	TRBJ2-2	few	TGCAGTGCTAGTGGTGGACAGGGCGGCGCCGGGGAGCTGTTTTTT	CSASGGQGGAGELFF
TRBV27	TRBD2	TRBJ2-4	NA	TGTGCCAGCAGGGAGGCAGGGAGGGCCATTCAGTACTTC	CASREAGRAIQYF
TRBV20-1	TRBD1	TRBJ2-2	few	TGCAGTGCTACATCCCGGGACAGGGGCACCGGGGAGCTGTTTTTT	CSATSRDRGTGELFF
TRBV18	NA	TRBJ1-4	NA	TGTGCCAGCTCCCGACAGGAACCGGCAACTAATGAAAAACTGTTTTTT	CASSRQEPATNEKLFF
TRBV11-2	TRBD1	TRBJ2-7	NA	TGTGCCAGCAGCAAAGAATACCGGGACAGTAGCTTCGAGCAGTACTTC	CASSKEYRDSSFEQYF
TRBV25-1	NA	TRBJ2-2	NA	TGTGCCAGCAACTTAAGGGGCACCGGGGAGCTGTTTTTT	CASNLRGTGELFF
TRBV12-3/TRBV12-4	NA	TRBJ2-3	many	TGTGCCAGCCTCGGCGGGCTCCGCACAGATACGCAGTATTTT	CASLGGLRTDTQYF
TRBV5-5	NA	TRBJ2-7	many	TGTGCCAGCAGCTTGGGACTGCTGTACGAGCAGTACTTC	CASSLGLLYEQYF
TRBV10-3	NA	TRBJ1-1	few	TGTGCCATCAGTGAAACCCCCAGGGGTACGGTTGAAGCTTTCTTT	CAISETPRGTVEAFF
TRBV4-2	NA	TRBJ2-7	few	TGTGCCAGCAGCCATCGGACCGGAGGAGACGAGCTGTACTTC	CASSHRTGGDELYF
TRBV20-1	TRBD1	TRBJ2-7	many	TGCAGTGCTAAGGGTGGGACAGGGGGCTCTGAGCAGTACTTC	CSAKGGTGGSEQYF
TRBV5-5	NA	TRBJ1-5	NA	TGTGCCAGCAGCTTGGGGACGGACCGCAATCAGCCCCAGCATTTT	CASSLGTDRNQPQHF
TRBV5-6	TRBD1	TRBJ2-6	few	TGTGCCAGCAGCTTCGACAGGGCTGGGGCCAACGTCCTGACTTTC	CASSFDRAGANVLTF
TRBV19	NA	TRBJ2-1	NA	TGTGCCAGTAGTCGTGGTCTCCCAGGGCACAATGAGCAGTTCTTC	CASSRGLPGHNEQFF
TRBV29-1	NA	TRBJ2-2	few	TGCAGCGGGAGAGTAAATCAAAATCCCGGGGAGCTGTTTTTT	CSGRVNQNPGELFF
TRBV2	TRBD2	TRBJ2-2	NA	TGTGCCAGCAGCGGGACTAGCGGGAGAATCGGGGAGCTGTTTTTT	CASSGTSGRIGELFF
TRBV5-1	NA	TRBJ1-3	NA	TGCGCCAGCCGCAATGCGGGGAGCTCTGGAAACACCATATATTTT	CASRNAGSSGNTIYF
TRBV5-1	TRBD1	TRBJ1-4	many	TGCGCCAGCAGCCCTGGGGACAGGGGGTTTGAAAAACTGTTTTTT	CASSPGDRGFEKLFF
TRBV11-3	NA	TRBJ2-2	few	TGTGCCAGCAGCCACCAGGGTCCCGGCACCGGGGAGCTGTTTTTT	CASSHQGPGTGELFF
TRBV10-3	NA	TRBJ1-2	few	TGTGCCATCACCGAGGCAAACTATGGCTACACCTTC	CAITEANYGYTF
TRBV20-1	TRBD2	TRBJ2-1	NA	TGCAGTGCTAGGCGGGGGAGCTCCTACAATGAGCAGTTCTTC	CSARRGSSYNEQFF
TRBV20-1	NA	TRBJ2-7	few	TGCAGTGCTAGGACAGGTGCCCCTCGGGACGAGCAGTACTTC	CSARTGAPRDEQYF
TRBV2	NA	TRBJ2-5	few	TGTGCCAGCAGGCGACAGCCGGCCGTAGGCCAAGAGACCCAGTACTTC	CASRRQPAVGQETQYF
TRBV11-3	NA	TRBJ2-7	few	TGTGCCAGCAGCCCGGCGGGGTCTGGGGAGCAGTACTTC	CASSPAGSGEQYF
TRBV15	NA	TRBJ2-7	NA	TGTGCCACCAGCAGAGATCCCCTAAACGAGCAGTACTTC	CATSRDPLNEQYF
TRBV27	TRBD2	TRBJ2-7	NA	TGTGCCAGCAGTCGGACTAGCGGGTTCTACGAGCAGTACTTC	CASSRTSGFYEQYF
TRBV12-3/TRBV12-4	TRBD2	TRBJ2-2	many	TGTGCCAGCAGCTCCACTACAACCCCGGGACTAGCAGGCACCGGGGAGCTGTTTTTT	CASSSTTTPGLAGTGELFF
TRBV7-9	NA	TRBJ2-1	many	TGTGCCAGCAGCTTAGCGCTCAGGGCGGACAATGAGCAGTTCTTC	CASSLALRADNEQFF
TRBV27	TRBD1	TRBJ1-5	many	TGTGCCAGCAGTTGGACAGGGGCATACAATCAGCCCCAGCATTTT	CASSWTGAYNQPQHF
TRBV12-3/TRBV12-4	NA	TRBJ2-1	NA	TGTGCCAGCAGTTTTTTGCCGTCCGGACACAATGAGCAGTTCTTC	CASSFLPSGHNEQFF
TRBV29-1	NA	TRBJ2-1	many	TGCAGCGTTGAAATCTCCACGGGGAATGAGCAGTTCTTC	CSVEISTGNEQFF
TRBV9	NA	TRBJ2-2	many	TGTGCCAGCAGCGTGAGTAGCGCTCCTTCCATCGGGGAGCTGTTTTTT	CASSVSSAPSIGELFF
TRBV30	TRBD1	TRBJ2-7	NA	TGTGCCTGGAGTGAAGGGACAGGAGGCTACGAGCAGTACTTC	CAWSEGTGGYEQYF
TRBV5-1	TRBD2	TRBJ2-5	few	TGCGCCACCGGGGAGCGGGGGGGAGACCAGACCCAGTACTTC	CATGERGGDQTQYF
TRBV5-1	TRBD2	TRBJ2-3	few	TGCGCCAGCAGCTTAGGGTCGACTTTCGGGACTAGCGGCACAGATACGCAGTATTTT	CASSLGSTFGTSGTDTQYF
TRBV5-1	TRBD2	TRBJ2-1	few	TGCGCCAGCAGTTTGGGATTAGCGGGAGCTCTATACAATGAGCAGTTCTTC	CASSLGLAGALYNEQFF
TRBV2	NA	TRBJ2-1	once	TGTGCCAGCAAGGATGAGCAGTTCTTC	CASKDEQFF
TRBV7-9	NA	TRBJ1-1	few	TGTGCCAGCAGCTTAGGTGGTATGGGCAGGGAGGGCACTGAAGCTTTCTTT	CASSLGGMGREGTEAFF
TRBV4-1	NA	TRBJ2-1	few	TGCGCCAGCAGCCAAGATAGGCTAGTTAATGAGCAGTTCTTC	CASSQDRLVNEQFF
TRBV27	TRBD2	TRBJ2-4	few	TGTGTCAAGAGCGGGACTAGCGGGGGGCCACCTATAGCCAAAAACATTCAGTACTTC	CVKSGTSGGPPIAKNIQYF
TRBV28	TRBD1	TRBJ1-5	many	TGTGCCACCCAAATGGACAGGGGGCGCGGGCAGCCCCAGCATTTT	CATQMDRGRGQPQHF
TRBV7-8	TRBD1	TRBJ1-2	many	TGTGCCAGCAGGGGGGACAGGGTTGATGGCTACACCTTC	CASRGDRVDGYTF
TRBV5-1	TRBD1	TRBJ2-7	NA	TGCGCCAGCAGTCCCGGGACAGAGATCTACGAGCAGTACTTC	CASSPGTEIYEQYF
TRBV13	TRBD2	TRBJ2-5	few	TGTGCCAGCAGCAACCTCTTAGCGGGAATTACCCAGTACTTC	CASSNLLAGITQYF
TRBV25-1	NA	TRBJ1-2	many	TGTGCCAGCAGTGACCAGACAGTTAGCTATGGCTACACCTTC	CASSDQTVSYGYTF
TRBV7-3	TRBD1	TRBJ1-1	few	TGTGCCAGCAGCCTAAGTGGGCAGGGGGCTTTTTCGAGTGAAGCTTTCTTT	CASSLSGQGAFSSEAFF